One and the same sample provided the 29 T cell receptor beta chains below, sequenced in a study of identical twins. TCRdb redid the calling of the 5' RACE reads with MiXCR, one entry per CDR3 protein. Of hundreds of thousands of distinct CDR3 sequences in the sample, around 20% are singletons; the top ten hold roughly 4%. This same sample was also taken into another study, of T cells expressing NK-cell markers.

Sequencing input: PBMCs. The receptors stem from a woman in her late teens or twenties in good health.

This clonotype was detected many times. The chain links TRBV7-2 to TRBJ1-6; 7 nucleotides line up with TRBD1. J gave up 10 bases and V 5 bases, and 8 bases lay outside the gene matches. The germline CDR1 and CDR2 sequences are SGHTA and FQGNSA. CDR3 length equals 14 residues. This chain's CDR3 is CASSKGQSFSPLHF. CDR3 coding DNA: TGTGCCAGCAGCAAGGGACAGTCTTTCTCACCCCTCCACTTT.

The genes are TRBV29-1 and TRBJ2-1, with D tentatively TRBD2 (6 bases). Germline V CDR1 and CDR2: SQVTM, ANQGSEA. This CDR3 is 13 amino acids long. Trimming removed 6 bases at V and 6 bases at J, with 15 bases between. The CDR3 is CSVVRGSVNEQFF. CDR3 coding DNA: TGCAGCGTCGTACGGGGGAGTGTCAATGAGCAGTTCTTC.

This clonotype showed up just a few times. The gene calls are TRBV4-2 and TRBJ1-1; D is unclear. CDR3 length: 14 residues. Trimming took off 0 bases at V and 7 bases at J, with 12 bases between the two ends. CDR1 and CDR2 (germline): LGHNA, YNFKEQ. Here the CDR3 reads CASSQDLKGGEAFF. CDR3 DNA: TGTGCCAGCAGCCAAGATCTAAAGGGCGGTGAAGCTTTCTTT.

The chain joins TRBV20-1 to TRBJ1-1; a possible D gene is TRBD1 (5 bases). Trimming took off 5 bases at V and 1 base at J, with 11 bases between the two ends. The CDR3 covers 13 residues. Germline-derived CDR1 and CDR2 are DFQATT and SNEGSKA (reference sequence). As DNA, the CDR3 is TGCAGTGCTTGGGACCTAGGGAACACTGAAGCTTTCTTT. Its protein product is CSAWDLGNTEAFF.

This clonotype has just a few counts. The chain uses TRBV29-1 and TRBJ2-1, with D possibly matching TRBD1 (6 bases). The V and J ends lost 6 bases and 3 bases respectively, with 9 bases between them. The CDR3 has 12 amino acids. The V gene's germline CDR1 is SQVTM and CDR2 ANQGSEA. The DNA for the CDR3 is TGCAGCGTCTCGGACAGCTACAATGAGCAGTTCTTC. Its protein is CSVSDSYNEQFF.

Remarks on this clonotype: One junction end disagrees with the germline gene, perhaps due to a read error. The CDR3 DNA follows: TGTGCCACCAGCCCCATCGAACGTTTTAGCGGGGGGTCCTACAATGAGCAGTTCTTC. Protein sequence: CATSPIERFSGGSYNEQFF. V usage is TRBV4-2 and J usage is TRBJ2-1; the match to TRBD2 covers 10 bases. The CDR3 runs 19 residues. Per the germline V gene, CDR1 is LGHNA and CDR2 is YNFKEQ.

This clonotype was found a few times. The genes are TRBV5-1 and TRBJ1-6; perhaps TRBD1 as D (5 bases). The germline V and J ends were trimmed by 6 bases and 8 bases, with 12 bases remaining between them. The length of the CDR3 is 13 residues. The V gene's germline CDR1 is SGHRS and CDR2 YFSETQ. CDR3 in amino acids: CASTRTLDSPLHF. CDR3 DNA sequence: TGCGCCAGCACCCGGACATTAGATTCACCCCTCCACTTT.

The J gene is TRBJ1-2, the V gene TRBV15, with a tentative D call TRBD1 (6 bases). With 0 bases removed from V and 6 bases from J, the gap between germline ends came to 11 bases. In germline, CDR1 is LNHNV, CDR2 YYDKDF (reference sequence). The CDR3 length is 14 residues. This CDR3 reads CATSRDTGGHGYTF. DNA for the CDR3: TGTGCCACCAGCAGAGATACGGGGGGGCATGGCTACACCTTC.

This chain uses TRBV20-1 with TRBJ2-6; D gene ambiguous. The V gene's germline CDR1 is DFQATT and CDR2 SNEGSKA (reference sequence). The CDR3 sequence is 14 residues long. V was trimmed by 2 bases and J by 0 bases, leaving 5 bases between them. In DNA form, the CDR3 reads TGCAGTGCTAGAACAGTCTCTGGGGCCAACGTCCTGACTTTC. This gives the protein CSARTVSGANVLTF.

The gene calls are TRBV9 and TRBJ2-2, with 7 positions matching TRBD1. From germline, CDR1 is SGDLS and CDR2 YYNGEE. J lost 5 bases, V lost 6 bases, and 7 bases had no gene match. The CDR3 is made up of 14 amino acids. This chain's CDR3 is CASNRQGSTGELFF. CDR3 coding DNA: TGTGCCAGCAACCGACAGGGAAGTACCGGGGAGCTGTTTTTT.

The gene calls are TRBV6-1 and TRBJ1-6, with TRBD1 matching over 10 bases. In germline, CDR1 is MNHNS, CDR2 SASEGT. Unmatched junction bases numbered 5, after V lost 11 bases and J lost 7 bases. The CDR3 extends over 13 amino acids. This CDR3 is CAARTGGNSPLHF. CDR3 DNA: TGTGCCGCCCGGACAGGGGGGAATTCACCCCTCCACTTT.

V gene TRBV19 combines with J gene TRBJ1-5, with D unresolved. The CDR3 totals 16 residues. The germline V and J ends were trimmed by 3 bases and 3 bases, with 15 bases remaining between them. From germline, CDR1 is LNHDA and CDR2 SQIVND (reference sequence). This chain's CDR3 is CASSIDGSKVNQPQHF. CDR3 in DNA: TGTGCCAGTAGTATTGACGGGTCTAAGGTCAATCAGCCCCAGCATTTT.

The chain joins TRBV24-1 to TRBJ2-1; TRBD1 or TRBD2 may be the D gene (5 bases each). V lost 10 bases and J lost 7, with 13 bases in between. This CDR3 region has 12 residues. In germline, CDR1 is KGHDR, CDR2 SFDVKD. The CDR3 coding sequence is TGTGCCACGGGGACCACCCCAAATGAGCAGTTCTTC. This sequence encodes CATGTTPNEQFF.

This sequence joins TRBV10-3 and TRBJ2-3; D possibly uses TRBD1 or TRBD2 (6 bases each). V was pared by 0 bases and J by 1 base, with 11 bases between. CDR3 length equals 16 residues. The germline V gene encodes CDR1 ENHRY and CDR2 SYGVKD. This CDR3 reads CAISESNGGGTDTQYF. The CDR3 region has the DNA TGTGCCATCAGTGAGTCGAACGGGGGCGGCACAGATACGCAGTATTTT.

This clonotype was seen a handful of times. The rearrangement joins TRBV7-8 to TRBJ2-7; D remains ambiguous. V dropped 7 bases and J dropped 2 bases, with 15 bases sitting between them. Germline lookup yields CDR1 SGHVS and CDR2 FQNEAQ. There are 14 residues in the CDR3. CDR3 in DNA: TGTGCCAGCACTTTGGTAGTTGGGACCTACGAGCAGTACTTC. As protein: CASTLVVGTYEQYF.

The CDR3 DNA sequence: TGCGCCAGCAGCCAGGGGACTAGCGGGAGTGGGTACGAGCAGTACTTC. It encodes CASSQGTSGSGYEQYF. The chain couples TRBV4-3 to TRBJ2-7; 14 nucleotides align to TRBD2. V gave up 3 bases and J gave up 4 bases; unmatched junction bases: 5. Germline V gene sequence: CDR1 LGHNA, CDR2 YSLEER. This CDR3 is 16 amino acids long.

The V call is TRBV12-3 or TRBV12-4, the J call TRBJ2-5, with D unclear. V gave up 4 bases and J gave up 7 bases, with 7 bases separating them. This CDR3 spans 11 amino acids. CDR3 sequence: CASSSQWTQYF. The DNA for the CDR3 is TGTGCCAGCAGTTCCCAATGGACCCAGTACTTC.

This clonotype turned up a few times. A junction boundary mismatches the germline segment, possibly from a read error. Here the CDR3 reads CAISPGRAEAFF. CDR3 bases: TGTGCCATCAGCCCCGGGCGTGCTGAAGCTTTCTTT. This chain connects TRBV4-2 to TRBJ1-1; unclear D gene. From germline, CDR1 is LGHNA and CDR2 YNFKEQ. The length of the CDR3 is 12 residues.

J is TRBJ2-5 and V is TRBV7-2, with a weak D call TRBD1 (6 bases). Germline lookup yields CDR1 SGHTA and CDR2 FQGNSA. This CDR3 is 14 amino acids long. V dropped 5 bases and J dropped 0 bases, with 10 bases sitting between them. The CDR3 loop reads CASSADRYQETQYF. In DNA, the CDR3 is TGTGCCAGCAGCGCCGACAGGTACCAAGAGACCCAGTACTTC.

The V and J genes are TRBV30 and TRBJ1-4; unclear D gene. The CDR3 sequence is 14 residues long. The germline gives CDR1 GTSNPN, CDR2 SVGIG (reference sequence). With 6 bases removed from V and 4 bases from J, the gap between germline ends came to 15 bases. The CDR3 region has the DNA TGTGCCTGTTGGACGCGTACCTTTAATGAAAAACTGTTTTTT. Protein sequence: CACWTRTFNEKLFF.

This chain joins TRBV20-1 and TRBJ2-3; TRBD2 matches at 8 bases. Trimming at V came to 3 bases and at J to 5 bases, leaving 13 bases not matched to a gene. This CDR3 comprises 16 residues. CDR1 and CDR2 (germline): DFQATT, SNEGSKA (reference sequence). The CDR3 DNA reads TGCAGTGCTAGCCCCTTACTAGCGGAAAAGGGAGATACGCAGTATTTT. Protein product: CSASPLLAEKGDTQYF.

This clonotype was counted ten times or more. V gene TRBV29-1 combines with J gene TRBJ2-3; D not resolved. The V end lost 6 bases, the J end lost 6 bases, and 13 bases lay between the germline ends. Germline V gives CDR1 SQVTM, CDR2 ANQGSEA. This CDR3 spans 12 amino acids. This CDR3 reads CSVPSAVDTQYF. As DNA, the CDR3 is TGCAGCGTCCCTTCGGCGGTGGATACGCAGTATTTT.

This chain uses TRBV20-1 with TRBJ2-6; 12 bases map to TRBD2. From germline, CDR1 is DFQATT and CDR2 SNEGSKA (reference sequence). J was trimmed by 0 bases and V by 2 bases; bases with no gene match: 5. The CDR3 is made up of 18 amino acids. The CDR3 sequence is CSARPASGGDSGANVLTF. DNA for the CDR3: TGCAGTGCTAGACCGGCTAGCGGGGGGGACTCTGGGGCCAACGTCCTGACTTTC.

This clonotype was detected many times. The chain couples TRBV20-1 to TRBJ1-1; 7 bases match TRBD1. Germline CDR1 and CDR2: DFQATT and SNEGSKA (reference sequence). Trimming cost V 5 bases and J 6 bases; bases outside gene matches: 6. The CDR3 totals 12 residues. CDR3 sequence reads: CSAEAGQPEAFF. Written as DNA, the CDR3 is TGCAGTGCTGAAGCGGGACAGCCTGAAGCTTTCTTT.

The sample holds a few counts of this clonotype. This chain uses TRBV20-1 with TRBJ2-7, with 9 bases matching TRBD2. Trimming took 3 bases from V and 3 from J; bases not matched to a gene: 9. CDR3 length equals 15 residues. The germline V gene encodes CDR1 DFQATT and CDR2 SNEGSKA (reference sequence). The CDR3 spells CSASPHAGGFYEQYF. CDR3 coding DNA: TGCAGTGCTAGCCCCCATGCGGGAGGGTTCTACGAGCAGTACTTC.

This clonotype was detected only a few times. This sequence joins TRBV6-1 and TRBJ2-1, with D perhaps given as TRBD1 or TRBD2 (5 bases each). The V end lost 5 bases, the J end lost 3 bases, and 17 bases lay between the germline ends. Germline V gene sequence: CDR1 MNHNS, CDR2 SASEGT. The CDR3 runs 16 residues. CDR3 residues: CASSRGWDGHYNEQFF. The CDR3 DNA reads TGTGCCAGCAGTCGCGGTTGGGACGGTCACTACAATGAGCAGTTCTTC.

This clonotype was picked up a small number of times. This chain links TRBV6-4 with TRBJ2-1, with no clear D. Germline-derived CDR1 and CDR2 are MRHNA and SNTAGT. The CDR3 covers 13 residues. V was shortened by 5 bases and J by 7 bases, with 12 bases between the two germline ends. The CDR3 nucleotides read TGTGCCAGCAGTACGAATCTGGGGAATGAGCAGTTCTTC. Translated: CASSTNLGNEQFF.

This clonotype was seen more than once but under ten times. This chain connects TRBV7-9 to TRBJ2-4, with 7 bases matching TRBD2. V shed 7 bases and J 8 bases; nucleotides not matched to a gene: 8. Germline CDR1 SEHNR, CDR2 FQNEAQ (reference sequence). The CDR3 extends over 13 amino acids. In nucleotides, the CDR3 is TGTGCCAGCACCACCGGGACTACTTACATTCAGTACTTC. This sequence encodes CASTTGTTYIQYF. Together with reference TRBV7-9 and TRBJ2-4, the CDR3 gives the full variable domain: DTGVSQNPRHKITKRGQNVTFRCDPISEHNRLYWYRQTLGQGPEFLTYFQNEAQLEKSRLLSDRFSAERPKGSFSTLEIQRTEQGDSAMYLCASTTGTTYIQYFGAGTRLSVL.

The sample holds many counts of this clonotype. V gene TRBV6-1 combines with J gene TRBJ2-3; either TRBD1 or TRBD2 may fit D (5 bases each). V was clipped by 6 bases and J by 0 bases, with 10 bases between them. The CDR3 runs to 14 residues. Germline V gene data show CDR1 as MNHNS and CDR2 as SASEGT. CDR3: CASRTGHSTDTQYF. The CDR3 nucleotides are TGTGCCAGCAGAACGGGGCATAGCACAGATACGCAGTATTTT.